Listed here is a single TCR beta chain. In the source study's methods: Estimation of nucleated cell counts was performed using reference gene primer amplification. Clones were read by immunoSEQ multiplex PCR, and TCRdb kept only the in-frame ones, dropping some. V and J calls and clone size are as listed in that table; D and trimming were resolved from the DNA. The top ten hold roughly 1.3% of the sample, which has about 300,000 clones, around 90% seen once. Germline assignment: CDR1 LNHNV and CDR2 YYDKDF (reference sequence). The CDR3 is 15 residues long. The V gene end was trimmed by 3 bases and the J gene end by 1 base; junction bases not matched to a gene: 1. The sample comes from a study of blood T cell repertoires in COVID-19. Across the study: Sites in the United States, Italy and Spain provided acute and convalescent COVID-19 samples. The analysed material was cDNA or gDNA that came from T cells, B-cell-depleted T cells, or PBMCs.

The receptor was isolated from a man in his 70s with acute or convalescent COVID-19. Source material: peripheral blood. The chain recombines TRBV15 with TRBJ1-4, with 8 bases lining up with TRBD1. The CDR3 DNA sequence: TGTGCCACCAGCAGCGGACAGGGAACTAATGAAAAACTGTTTTTT. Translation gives CATSSGQGTNEKLFF.